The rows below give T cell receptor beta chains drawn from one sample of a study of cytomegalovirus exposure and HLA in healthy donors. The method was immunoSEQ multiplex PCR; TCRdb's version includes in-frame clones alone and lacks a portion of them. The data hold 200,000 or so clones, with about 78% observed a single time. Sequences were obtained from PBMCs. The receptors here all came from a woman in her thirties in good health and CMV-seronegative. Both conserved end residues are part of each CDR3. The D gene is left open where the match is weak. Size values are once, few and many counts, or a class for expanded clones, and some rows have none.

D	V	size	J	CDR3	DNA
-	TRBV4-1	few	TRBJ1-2	CASSHIGTTPGGYTF	TGCGCCAGCAGCCACATCGGGACAACTCCCGGCGGCTACACCTTC
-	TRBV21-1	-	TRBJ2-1	CASSKLAGGPNEQFF	TGTGCCAGCAGCAAGCTAGCGGGGGGGCCTAATGAGCAGTTCTTC
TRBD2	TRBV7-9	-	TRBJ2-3	CATTTSGATDTQYF	TGTGCCACTACCACTAGCGGGGCCACAGATACGCAGTATTTT
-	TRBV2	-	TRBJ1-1	CASRSRVGVTEAFF	TGTGCCAGCAGATCCAGGGTTGGAGTCACTGAAGCTTTCTTT
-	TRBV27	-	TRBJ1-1	CASSLARQNTEAFF	TGTGCCAGCAGTTTAGCTAGGCAGAACACTGAAGCTTTCTTT
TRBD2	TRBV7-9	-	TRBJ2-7	CASSPRSGRFPYEQYF	TGTGCCAGCAGCCCCCGTAGCGGGAGATTCCCCTACGAGCAGTACTTC
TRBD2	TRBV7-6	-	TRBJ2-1	CAIGGGGASSYNEQFF	TGTGCCATCGGGGGGGGCGGAGCGAGCTCCTACAATGAGCAGTTCTTC
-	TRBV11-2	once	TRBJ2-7	CASSSIPEDSLYEQYF	TGTGCCAGCAGCTCCATCCCCGAGGACAGTCTCTACGAGCAGTACTTC
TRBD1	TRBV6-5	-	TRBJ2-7	CASSTNRDSYEQYF	TGTGCCAGCAGTACCAACCGGGACAGCTACGAGCAGTACTTC
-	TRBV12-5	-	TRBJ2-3	CASSAEPGTDTQYF	TGTGCTAGCTCAGCGGAGCCGGGCACAGATACGCAGTATTTT
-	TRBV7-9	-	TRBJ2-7	CASSFGLSGNEQYF	TGTGCCAGCAGCTTCGGGTTGTCGGGGAACGAGCAGTACTTC
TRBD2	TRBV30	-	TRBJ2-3	CAWSGEGTQYF	TGTGCCTGGAGTGGGGAGGGGACGCAGTATTTT
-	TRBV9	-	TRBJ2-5	CASTGSGGTQETQYF	TGTGCCAGCACCGGATCTGGGGGGACCCAAGAGACCCAGTACTTC
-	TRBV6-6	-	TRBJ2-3	CASRDNQGTDTQYF	TGTGCCAGCAGGGACAACCAGGGCACAGATACGCAGTATTTT
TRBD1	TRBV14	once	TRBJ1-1	CASSQGQGNMNTEAFF	TGTGCCAGCAGCCAAGGACAGGGGAACATGAACACTGAAGCTTTCTTT
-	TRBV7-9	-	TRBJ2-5	CASVAGRALIETQYF	TGTGCCAGTGTCGCCGGGCGGGCTTTGATAGAGACCCAGTACTTC
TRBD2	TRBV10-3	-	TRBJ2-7	CAISEWTSGAYEQYF	TGTGCCATCAGTGAGTGGACTAGTGGGGCCTACGAGCAGTACTTC
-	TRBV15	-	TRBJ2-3	CATSTGREGDTQYF	TGTGCCACCAGCACCGGGAGAGAGGGAGATACGCAGTATTTT
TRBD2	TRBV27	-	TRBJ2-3	CASSGPSGGTTDTQYF	TGTGCCAGCAGTGGGCCTAGCGGGGGGACCACAGATACGCAGTATTTT
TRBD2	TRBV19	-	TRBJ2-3	CASSIGAGGPSDTQYF	TGTGCCAGTAGTATAGGTGCGGGAGGGCCCTCAGATACGCAGTATTTT
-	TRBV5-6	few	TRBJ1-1	CASSSPRGGDTEAFF	TGTGCCAGCAGCTCCCCCCGGGGGGGAGACACTGAAGCTTTCTTT
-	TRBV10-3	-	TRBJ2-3	CAISGSGVIDTQYF	TGTGCCATCAGTGGTTCCGGGGTAATAGATACGCAGTATTTT
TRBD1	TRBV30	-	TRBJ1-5	CAWRDRTGPINQPQHF	TGTGCCTGGAGGGACCGGACAGGGCCTATCAATCAGCCCCAGCATTTT
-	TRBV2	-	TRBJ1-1	CASSVESAVNTEAFF	TGTGCCAGCAGTGTTGAGTCGGCGGTGAACACTGAAGCTTTCTTT
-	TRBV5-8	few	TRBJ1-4	CASSFQGMIGEKLFF	TGTGCCAGCAGCTTTCAGGGGATGATTGGGGAAAAACTGTTTTTT
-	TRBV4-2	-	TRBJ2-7	CASSRPSRSYEQYF	TGTGCCAGCAGCCGACCTAGCAGGAGCTACGAGCAGTACTTC
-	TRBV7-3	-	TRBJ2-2	CASSSGTSNTGELFF	TGTGCCAGCAGCTCCGGGACATCGAACACCGGGGAGCTGTTTTTT
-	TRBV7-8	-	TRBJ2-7	CASSWAVEAIGTYEQYF	TGTGCCAGCAGCTGGGCCGTTGAGGCGATCGGGACCTACGAGCAGTACTTC